The TCR beta chain described here comes from a study of shared clonotypes between healthy human individuals. Findings and caveats of the study: Shared clonotypes across all four donors exceeded non-shared ones in generation probability. Donors were few, which limited the genetic and exposure-history diversity represented.

Terminally differentiated effector memory CD45RA+ cells were left out of the naive CD8 fraction, which was CD45RO-negative and positively selected for CCR7. In this sample, this clone turned up once. Its antigen remains unidentified. CDR1 and CDR2 (germline): SGHNT, YYREEE (reference sequence). CDR3 size: 14 residues. V was trimmed by 3 bases and J by 7 bases, leaving 11 bases between them. Data came from immunoSEQ multiplex PCR; TCRdb stores just in-frame clones and leaves some out. This table has over 2,000,000 clones, 80% to 95% appearing once. The sequenced sample was naive CD8+ T cells from PBMCs. This clonotype was sampled from a man between 18 and 35 years old in good health. Some clones in this sample may be carry-over from other donors' samples. This sequence joins TRBV5-4 and TRBJ1-6; D might be TRBD1 (6 bases). The CDR3 coding sequence is TGTGCCAGCAGCTCATTAACAGGGAATTCACCCCTCCACTTT. This encodes CASSSLTGNSPLHF.